A selection of T cell receptor beta chains follows, all from one sample in a study of metastatic and nonmetastatic thyroid tumors. TCRdb re-called the PCR reads via MiXCR. The table records over 15,000 clones, about 33% of them present only once. The sequenced material came from tumor tissue. These TCRs come from a male donor with papillary thyroid cancer or a benign thyroid nodule (not recorded which). Some clones in this sample may be carry-over from other donors' samples. The conserved cysteine and the conserved F or W are not part of the CDR3 here. Fields, in order: V gene, J gene, CDR3 protein.

>TRBV6-1|TRBJ1-1
ASSPRTGGSGNTEAF
>TRBV9|TRBJ2-7
ASSVGGQGYYEQY
>TRBV16|TRBJ2-7
ASSQAGSSYEQY
>TRBV2|TRBJ2-7
ASMSRGGGYEQY
>TRBV20-1|TRBJ2-7
SLEREVYEQY
>TRBV12-3/TRBV12-4|TRBJ2-1
ASSHGTSYNEQF
>TRBV2|TRBJ2-7
ASSVSQGESEQY
>TRBV5-1|TRBJ2-7
ASSLAGTGASYEQY
>TRBV11-1|TRBJ2-1
ASSPEGEVGYNEQF
>TRBV6-4|TRBJ1-1
ASSEGANTEAF
>TRBV5-6|TRBJ1-2
ASSLRIGRNNYGYT
>TRBV5-4|TRBJ2-1
ARSLLGYNEQL
>TRBV12-3/TRBV12-4|TRBJ2-5
ASSAELVETQY
>TRBV10-1|TRBJ2-1
ASSESGHLYNEQF
>TRBV6-1|TRBJ2-7
ASQTGQTSDEQY
>TRBV6-1|TRBJ1-2
ASSEGQGANYGYT
>TRBV11-1|TRBJ1-1
ASSRAPGTEAF
>TRBV5-6|TRBJ2-5
ASSWDSKQETQY
>TRBV19|TRBJ1-1
ASSWTAGRNTEAF
>TRBV30|TRBJ2-7
AWSGSGDRYEQY
>TRBV28|TRBJ2-1
ACSLLGTGRSNEQF
>TRBV6-1|TRBJ1-5
ASSDRNQPQH
>TRBV5-1|TRBJ2-1
ASSLDGPVRDEQF
>TRBV7-3|TRBJ1-2
ASSLTGQTNYGYT
>TRBV6-1|TRBJ2-4
ASSDRAGGPNIQY
>TRBV6-2/TRBV6-3|TRBJ2-7
ASSYGSRASYEQY
>TRBV10-3|TRBJ2-7
AIAGSSYEQY
>TRBV7-6|TRBJ1-2
ASCLVAHPYGFT
>TRBV10-3|TRBJ2-7
AISGSSYEQY
>TRBV7-2|TRBJ1-2
ASSLESHRSYGYT
>TRBV11-1|TRBJ1-5
ASSLRTGGNQPQH
>TRBV24-1|TRBJ2-5
ATSSSGGGETQY
>TRBV7-8|TRBJ1-5
ASSLARTGPNQPQH
>TRBV7-9|TRBJ2-7
ASSLSALSRYEQY